The 32 T cell receptor beta chains listed next were all sequenced from one sample in a study of blood T cells in healthy people across ages. Then a second PCR, running about 6 to 11 cycles, was carried out with a sample-barcoded 5' primer and a J-beta primer mix. TCRdb called the 5' RACE reads again in MiXCR, with one record for every CDR3 protein. Seen here are roughly 700,000 distinct CDR3 sequences, around 45% observed once, and the top ten hold roughly 34%. The sequenced material came from blood. The receptors derive from a woman aged 60-75 years in good health.

In its sample, this clonotype was seen a few times. This chain joins TRBV7-2 and TRBJ2-5, with D possibly TRBD2 on 5 matching bases. The CDR3 sequence is 16 residues long. The germline CDR1 and CDR2 sequences are SGHTA and FQGNSA. V lost 1 base, J lost 2 bases, and 14 bases lay in between. The CDR3, as DNA: TGTGCCAGCAGCTTAGGGGTGTCTAGCAGACAAGAGACCCAGTACTTC. It encodes CASSLGVSSRQETQYF.

The chain combines TRBV7-9 with TRBJ2-7, with D possibly matching TRBD1 (6 bases). Trimming removed 4 bases from V and 5 bases from J, with 12 bases in between. In germline, CDR1 is SEHNR, CDR2 FQNEAQ (reference sequence). This CDR3 has 13 residues. The CDR3 DNA follows: TGTGCCAGCAGCTCCCCAGGGGTCCACGAGCAGTACTTC. As protein: CASSSPGVHEQYF.

This sequence joins TRBV7-9 and TRBJ2-6; D is unclear. V was shortened by 4 bases and J by 0 bases, with 22 bases between the two germline ends. The V gene's germline CDR1 is SEHNR and CDR2 FQNEAQ (reference sequence). The CDR3 consists of 20 residues. This CDR3 is CASSSRRASSPFSGANVLTF. As DNA, the CDR3 is TGTGCCAGCAGCTCCCGCCGGGCTTCGTCACCATTCTCTGGGGCCAACGTCCTGACTTTC.

The chain carries TRBV28 and TRBJ2-1; 9 nucleotides align to TRBD2. The J call may be mistaken, given a closer DNA end match to TRBJ2-7. This CDR3 contains 16 residues. The germline V gene has CDR1 MDHEN and CDR2 SYDVKM. CDR3 loop: CASSSTHSGSNYEQYF. As DNA, the CDR3 is TGTGCCAGCAGTTCCACACATAGCGGGAGCAACTACGAGCAGTACTTC.

This clonotype was picked up a small number of times. This chain joins TRBV4-2 and TRBJ2-7; possible D gene TRBD2, 5 bases. CDR3 length equals 16 residues. Trimming shortened V by 3 bases and J by 5 bases, and 20 bases separated the two germline ends. Germline CDR1 and CDR2: LGHNA and YNFKEQ. CDR3 bases: TGTGCCAGCAGCCAGGGGAGTACGGTTCTGAGAAACGAGCAGTACTTC. The encoded protein is CASSQGSTVLRNEQYF.

This clonotype has only a few counts. The chain carries TRBV3-1 and TRBJ2-7; 9 positions agree with TRBD1. The V gene's germline CDR1 is LGHDT and CDR2 YNNKEL (reference sequence). V gave up 1 base and J gave up 3 bases; unmatched junction bases: 4. CDR3 size: 15 residues. CDR3 amino acids: CASSQGRTGVYEQYF. In DNA form, the CDR3 reads TGTGCCAGCAGCCAAGGTAGGACAGGGGTCTACGAGCAGTACTTC.

V usage is TRBV27 and J usage is TRBJ2-3; D perhaps matches TRBD1 (6 bases). Germline CDR1 reads MNHEY; CDR2 reads SMNVEV (reference sequence). V was trimmed by 5 bases and J by 6 bases, leaving 15 bases between them. CDR3 length: 14 amino acids. Written as DNA, the CDR3 is TGTGCCAGCAGTCCCGACAGGTATCCCGATACGCAGTATTTT. This gives the protein CASSPDRYPDTQYF.

This clonotype was detected a few times. The chain has TRBV9 and TRBJ2-1, with D tentatively TRBD2 (7 bases). Trimming removed 0 bases from V and 4 bases from J, with 14 bases in between. CDR3 length: 16 residues. The V gene's germline CDR1 is SGDLS and CDR2 YYNGEE. In DNA, the CDR3 is TGTGCCAGCAGCGTAGGGGAGGGGGAGGGGTACAATGAGCAGTTCTTC. This translates into CASSVGEGEGYNEQFF.

The rearrangement joins TRBV28 to TRBJ2-7, with TRBD1 identical over 8 bases. The V segment lost 3 bases and the J segment 0 bases; nucleotides outside the gene matches: 7. Germline lookup yields CDR1 MDHEN and CDR2 SYDVKM. The CDR3 has 16 residues. CDR3 in DNA: TGTGCCAGCAGTTTGCCCGACAGGGGTTTCTCCTACGAGCAGTACTTC. Translated: CASSLPDRGFSYEQYF.

In this sample, this clonotype turned up a few times. The chain employs TRBV12-3 or TRBV12-4 and TRBJ1-6; possibly TRBD1 for D (5 bases). V was cut by 4 bases and J by 11 bases, with 12 bases left in between. The CDR3 has 13 residues. CDR3 region: CASSSAGRTPLHF. CDR3 in DNA: TGTGCCAGCAGTTCCGCGGGGCGGACACCCCTCCACTTT.

The chain couples TRBV27 to TRBJ2-5; D may match TRBD1 or TRBD2 (5 bases each). The V gene's germline CDR1 is MNHEY and CDR2 SMNVEV (reference sequence). The ends were cut back, 6 bases at V and 4 bases at J, with 21 bases in the middle. The CDR3 has 16 residues. CDR3: CASRRAAKLGGETQYF. For the CDR3, the DNA is TGTGCCAGCAGGCGGGCAGCAAAGCTTGGGGGAGAGACCCAGTACTTC.

This clonotype has just a few counts. This sequence joins TRBV5-6 and TRBJ1-1; TRBD1 matches at 7 bases. The CDR3 spans 15 residues. With 4 bases clipped from V and 2 bases from J, the junction kept 8 bases outside the gene matches. CDR1 and CDR2 (germline): SGHDT, YYEEEE. The CDR3 bases are TGTGCCAGCAGCCCATGGGGACAGATAAACACTGAAGCTTTCTTT. Protein product: CASSPWGQINTEAFF.

As regards this clonotype: One base away lies a much larger clone, so this may be a sequencing read error. This sequence joins TRBV5-1 and TRBJ2-5; D is undetermined. This CDR3 region has 14 residues. Germline V CDR1 and CDR2: SGHRS, YFSETQ. In DNA form, the CDR3 reads TGCGCCAGCAGCTTCTCCGTTGAGCAAGAGGCCCAGTACTTC. Amino acids: CASSFSVEQEAQYF.

In DNA form, the CDR3 reads TGCGCCAGCAGCTTGAGCGGGAGCCATACTCTCACAGGGCAGTACTTC. Translating it yields CASSLSGSHTLTGQYF. The J gene is TRBJ2-5, the V gene TRBV5-1; TRBD2 aligns across 8 bases. The trim removed 1 base at V and 11 bases at J, leaving 16 bases unmatched. The CDR3 extends over 16 amino acids. The germline gives CDR1 SGHRS, CDR2 YFSETQ.

V is TRBV20-1 and J is TRBJ1-2; TRBD1 is a possible D gene (6 bases). Per germline, CDR1 DFQATT and CDR2 SNEGSKA (reference sequence). V lost 6 bases and J 2 bases, leaving 13 bases between the germline ends. This CDR3 contains 13 residues. DNA for the CDR3: TGCAGTGCAACGAGGGGGATGAACTATGGCTACACCTTC. As protein: CSATRGMNYGYTF.

This clonotype was detected many times. The gene calls are TRBV5-1 and TRBJ1-2; 8 nucleotides line up with TRBD1. The CDR3 spans 14 residues. V dropped 3 bases and J dropped 3; count of bases not matched to a gene: 4. Germline CDR1 is SGHRS and CDR2 is YFSETQ. Written as DNA, the CDR3 is TGCGCCAGCAGCTACCCGGGACAGGACTATGGCTACACCTTC. This gives the protein CASSYPGQDYGYTF.

For this clonotype: At one end the junction does not follow the germline gene, possibly because of a read error. The chain recombines TRBV4-2 with TRBJ2-5, with a possible D match to TRBD2 (7 bases). Germline CDR1 is LGHNA and CDR2 is YNFKEQ. The CDR3 consists of 15 residues. DNA for the CDR3: TGTGTCAGCAGCCAAGGTTCTAGGGGGGGAGAGACCCAGTACTTC. Its protein product is CVSSQGSRGGETQYF.

This clonotype was recorded a few times. Here the CDR3 DNA reads TGTGCCAGCAGCGTAGAGCCAGGCGGGAGCACTGAAGCTTTCTTT. It encodes CASSVEPGGSTEAFF. This chain links TRBV9 with TRBJ1-1; D is undetermined. Germline V lookup: CDR1 SGDLS, CDR2 YYNGEE. The V end lost 0 bases, the J end lost 4 bases, and 13 bases lay between the germline ends. There are 15 residues in the CDR3.

The genes are TRBV20-1 and TRBJ2-1, with D unresolved. The germline V gene has CDR1 DFQATT and CDR2 SNEGSKA (reference sequence). The CDR3 has 14 residues. V lost 6 bases and J lost 0, with 12 bases in between. The CDR3 reads CSAIIESSYNEQFF. CDR3 nucleotide sequence: TGCAGTGCAATTATAGAGAGCTCCTACAATGAGCAGTTCTTC.

A note on this clonotype: Mismatch with germline at one junction end may stem from a read error. CDR3 protein: CASSSSGVSSDEQYF. The DNA for the CDR3 is TGTGCCAGCAGCTCGTCAGGGGTTAGCTCCGACGAGCAGTACTTC. This chain connects TRBV7-2 to TRBJ2-7; tentative D call: TRBD1 (6 bases). CDR1 and CDR2 from the germline V gene are SGHTA and FQGNSA. This CDR3 is 15 amino acids long.

The rearrangement uses TRBV18 and TRBJ1-1; D gene ambiguous. V gave up 3 bases and J gave up 0 bases, with 8 bases separating them. Germline loops: CDR1 KGHSH, CDR2 LQKENI. This CDR3 has 14 amino acids. CDR3 nucleotide sequence: TGTGCCAGCTCACCGACGGTAATGAACACTGAAGCTTTCTTT. Translating gives CASSPTVMNTEAFF.

This clonotype was counted between two and nine times. Written as DNA, the CDR3 is TGCAGTGCTAGAGATGCAAGTCGGGAGTTAAGAGAGCAGTACTTC. It is translated as CSARDASRELREQYF. The chain couples TRBV20-1 to TRBJ2-7, with a tentative D call TRBD2 (6 bases). The CDR3 has 15 residues. CDR1 is DFQATT and CDR2 is SNEGSKA in the germline V gene (reference sequence). V shed 0 bases and J shed 7 bases, with 19 bases lying between them.

This clonotype was counted between two and nine times. The chain joins TRBV9 to TRBJ2-7; D perhaps matches TRBD2 (7 bases). Germline assignment: CDR1 SGDLS and CDR2 YYNGEE. V dropped 0 bases and J dropped 2 bases, with 12 bases sitting between them. This CDR3 is built from 15 residues. The CDR3 is CASSVEGGTTYEQYF. The CDR3 nucleotides are TGTGCCAGCAGCGTAGAGGGGGGGACAACCTACGAGCAGTACTTC. Supplemented by reference TRBV9 and TRBJ2-7, the full variable domain reads DSGVTQTPKHLITATGQRVTLRCSPRSGDLSVYWYQQSLDQGLQFLIQYYNGEERAKGNILERFSAQQFPDLHSELNLSSLELGDSALYFCASSVEGGTTYEQYFGPGTRLTVT.

This clonotype was recorded a few times. The chain recombines TRBV10-3 with TRBJ1-1; maybe TRBD1 (5 bases). With 3 bases removed from V and 1 base from J, the gap between germline ends came to 12 bases. This CDR3 region has 15 residues. The germline gives CDR1 ENHRY, CDR2 SYGVKD. CDR3 coding DNA: TGTGCCATCAGTGAATCGGGGCCCCCGAACACTGAAGCTTTCTTT. Protein sequence: CAISESGPPNTEAFF.

The chain joins TRBV7-6 to TRBJ2-1; D call uncertain. The CDR3 loop spans 15 amino acids. Looked up from germline, CDR1 is SGHVS and CDR2 is FNYEAQ. V was clipped by 4 bases and J by 3 bases, with 13 bases between them. This CDR3 is CASSSTAVSYNEQFF. The CDR3 DNA follows: TGTGCCAGCAGCTCAACGGCGGTCAGCTACAATGAGCAGTTCTTC.

The rearrangement links TRBV10-3 to TRBJ2-5, with 11 bases matching TRBD2. CDR3 length equals 15 residues. V was pared by 10 bases and J by 1 base, with 8 bases of the junction left unmatched. Germline V CDR1 and CDR2: ENHRY, SYGVKD. CDR3 DNA sequence: TGTGCCACCGCACCCGGGACTAGCGGCCAAGAGACCCAGTACTTC. This sequence encodes CATAPGTSGQETQYF.

CDR3 DNA sequence: TGTGCCAGCAGCTTAAGGACAGGGGGTCAGGAGCAGTACTTC. It specifies CASSLRTGGQEQYF. This sequence joins TRBV7-2 and TRBJ2-7; TRBD1 agrees at 10 bases. CDR1 SGHTA and CDR2 FQGNSA come from the germline V gene. The CDR3 covers 14 residues. After removal of 2 bases from V and 7 bases from J, the junction contained 5 bases not matched to a gene.

Here the CDR3 DNA reads TGCAGCGTAGACAGGGCAGGAACTGAAGCTTTCTTT. As protein: CSVDRAGTEAFF. The gene calls are TRBV29-1 and TRBJ1-1, with 7 bases lining up with TRBD1. After removal of 6 bases from V and 5 bases from J, the junction contained 6 bases not matched to a gene. Germline lookup yields CDR1 SQVTM and CDR2 ANQGSEA. This CDR3 is built from 12 residues.

The chain has TRBV7-9 and TRBJ2-3; D is unresolved. The germline V and J ends were trimmed by 5 bases and 0 bases, with 9 bases remaining between them. This CDR3 is 14 amino acids long. Germline values: CDR1 SEHNR, CDR2 FQNEAQ (reference sequence). CDR3 bases: TGTGCCAGCAGCCGACCGCCGAGCACAGATACGCAGTATTTT. Translation: CASSRPPSTDTQYF.

V is TRBV28 and J is TRBJ1-2, with TRBD1 identical over 11 bases. V shed 4 bases, J shed 3 bases, and the junction held 7 bases outside the gene matches. Germline CDR1 MDHEN, CDR2 SYDVKM. The CDR3 sequence is 16 residues long. CDR3 sequence reads: CASSSIPGQGDYGYTF. The CDR3 coding sequence is TGTGCCAGCAGTTCAATTCCGGGACAGGGGGACTATGGCTACACCTTC.

V and J are TRBV7-9 and TRBJ2-3; 12 bases line up with TRBD1. The V segment lost 8 bases and the J segment 5 bases; nucleotides outside the gene matches: 8. Per germline, CDR1 SEHNR and CDR2 FQNEAQ (reference sequence). The CDR3 totals 15 residues. The CDR3 loop is CASGTGQGAGDTQYF. The CDR3, as DNA: TGTGCCAGCGGAACGGGACAGGGGGCCGGAGATACGCAGTATTTT. Looking up the rest from reference TRBV7-9 and TRBJ2-3 gives the full variable domain: DTGVSQNPRHKITKRGQNVTFRCDPISEHNRLYWYRQTLGQGPEFLTYFQNEAQLEKSRLLSDRFSAERPKGSFSTLEIQRTEQGDSAMYLCASGTGQGAGDTQYFGPGTRLTVL.

This chain's CDR3 is CASSHTGAGQFF. In DNA form, the CDR3 reads TGTGCCAGCAGCCACACAGGGGCCGGGCAGTTCTTC. This chain uses TRBV3-1 with TRBJ2-1, with 7 positions matching TRBD1. Looked up from germline, CDR1 is LGHDT and CDR2 is YNNKEL (reference sequence). The CDR3 is made up of 12 amino acids. The junction had 5 bases not matched to a gene; V was cut back by 3 bases and J by 12 bases.